This record concerns one T cell receptor (beta chain) sequence. This clonotype was observed many times. Its antigen remains unidentified. Base quality data are lacking; no much larger clone is found one base away. The sample belongs to a study of T cells in Graves' hyperthyroidism and ophthalmopathy (dated by TCRdb to the late 2010s). Turning to the overall study: Peripheral blood samples were taken at the time of initial diagnosis, prior to any treatment. In addition, the study compared T-cell repertoires in thyroid tissue and in blood from roughly six Graves' hyperthyroidism patients. Once sampling was done, hyperthyroidism patients were given methimazole at a starting dose of 30 mg daily, whereas ophthalmopathy patients were given high-dose intravenous methylprednisolone. Prospective prediction of ophthalmopathy was tested in an independent validation cohort consisting of 18 hyperthyroidism patients and 15 to 17 patients who later progressed to ophthalmopathy. TCR Vbeta CDR3 sequencing of around 130 peripheral blood samples (over 40 ophthalmopathy, about 74 hyperthyroidism and around 17 progressor patients) is reported in the paper. The 90 or so discovery patients were randomly split 7:3 into training and test sets. To identify TCR V-J signatures that set the groups apart, the researchers used a discovery cohort of approximately 98 patients, made up of some 41 with Graves' ophthalmopathy and 57 with stable Graves' hyperthyroidism. Overall study results and their limits: No statistical method was used to set the sample size in advance, and investigators knew the group allocation. Ophthalmopathy was separated from stable hyperthyroidism by a 13 V-J signature model, with approximately 90% sensitivity and about 81% specificity obtained in cross-validation and 80%/75% obtained in testing. In validation, progression to ophthalmopathy was predicted by the model with 70.59% sensitivity and around 76% specificity, a median of 6.5 months before onset. Most expanded thyroid clonotypes (frequency above 0.001) were also found in blood, which suggests that blood repertoires may mirror thyroid immune responses.

Stable Graves' hyperthyroidism was defined as the absence of progression to ophthalmopathy over 18 months of follow-up. Hyperthyroidism patients were aged 18 to 65 years and newly diagnosed, with disease duration of less than 2 months. Exclusion was applied to patients with uncontrolled infections, other autoimmune diseases, pregnancy or lactation. Diagnoses relied on clinical symptoms, serum thyroxine and TRAb, thyroid ultrasound and orbital computed tomography. Ficoll-Paque density gradient centrifugation was used to isolate PBMCs from approximately 11 ml of fresh peripheral blood. Total RNA was extracted using Trizol reagent, and RNA quality was assessed on an Agilent 2100 Bioanalyzer. After removal of 2 bases from V and 0 bases from J, the junction retains 7 bases not matched to a gene. CDR1 and CDR2 are drawn from the germline V gene: SGHTA, FQGNSA. The CDR3 runs 16 amino acids, cysteine and phenylalanine included. The retained sequence is limited to the CDR3, 48 bases, with the frame set at the first base.

The TCR beta CDR3 regions were amplified from the RNA transcripts. The first round of RT-PCR for the TCR CDR3 was performed with the HTBI primer set and the Qiagen OneStep RT-PCR kit. The libraries were constructed in a second round of multiplex PCR and then size-selected and purified. Libraries were sequenced paired-end with 100 bp reads on an Illumina HiSeq2000. On the authors' methods: Raw data were processed with SOAPnuke, discarding reads with adapters, uncalled bases, mean Phred below 15, or no exact constant-primer or identifier match. High-quality paired reads were merged with COPE v1.2.5, and unique nucleotide sequences were defined as clonotypes. MiTCR v1.1 was used to align the clonotypes against IMGT TRBV, TRBD and TRBJ reference segments. Only V-J combinations with frequency above 0.0001, covering about 99% of repertoires, were analysed. The TCS score was defined as F50 (clonal expansion) divided by E x V (chaos), with BLOSUM62-based TCRdist calculated between CDR3 peptides within each V-J. Welch's t-statistics and random forest reduced roughly 500 V-J features to 10 to 15, which were used in a naive Bayes classifier (R e1071). The similarity between thyroid and blood repertoires was quantified using the Morisita-Horn index. In-frame beta chains were kept once TCRdb had trimmed the public reads at Q25 with fastp and called clones with MiXCR. Identical CDR3 protein sequences are pooled into one entry, listed with their most common genes and DNA. TCRdb, not the authors, supplied the V and J calls. The sample data list 95,000 to 110,000 distinct CDR3 sequences, and about 45% of these were observed just once. About 26% of the sample comes from the top ten.

The chain employs TRBV7-2 and TRBJ2-7; a stretch of 7 junction bases matches TRBD1. Specimen: blood. This TCR came from a man aged 35 to 55 with Graves' hyperthyroidism. The bases read TGTGCCAGCAGCTTAACACAGGGGCCGAGCTCCTACGAGCAGTACTTC. Its coded protein is CASSLTQGPSSYEQYF.